The 20 T cell receptor beta chains listed next were all sequenced from one sample in a study of radiotherapy plus CTLA-4 blockade in lung cancer. Clones were read by immunoSEQ multiplex PCR, and TCRdb kept only the in-frame ones, dropping some. The sample carries approximately 81,000 clones, over 70% recorded once. The sequences come from peripheral blood, collected from a patient treated with radiotherapy plus ipilimumab. Receptor source: a human donor with non-small cell lung cancer who had a partial response to radiotherapy plus ipilimumab. Some clones in this sample may be carry-over from other donors' samples.

The CDR3 DNA reads TGTGCCAGCGAGGGCGGAACCTCCTACGAGCAGTACTTC. Translated, it gives CASEGGTSYEQYF. The chain combines TRBV28 with TRBJ2-7; maybe TRBD2 (5 bases). Trimming shortened V by 8 bases and J by 0 bases, and 11 bases separated the two germline ends. This CDR3 comprises 13 residues. Looked up from germline, CDR1 is MDHEN and CDR2 is SYDVKM. The whole variable domain, remainder taken from reference TRBV28 and TRBJ2-7, is DVKVTQSSRYLVKRTGEKVFLECVQDMDHENMFWYRQDPGLGLRLIYFSYDVKMKEKGDIPEGYSVSREKKERFSLILESASTNQTSMYLCASEGGTSYEQYFGPGTRLTVT.

V gene TRBV5-4 combines with J gene TRBJ2-3; 11 nucleotides agree with TRBD2. The CDR3 is made up of 16 amino acids. The V gene end was trimmed by 3 bases and the J gene end by 4 bases; junction bases not matched to a gene: 7. Germline loops: CDR1 SGHNT, CDR2 YYREEE (reference sequence). The CDR3 DNA reads as TGTGCCAGCAGCTCAATAGCGGGGGGGAGCGCAGATACGCAGTATTTT. As protein: CASSSIAGGSADTQYF. The entire variable domain, with the rest obtained from reference TRBV5-4 and TRBJ2-3, is as follows: ETGVTQSPTHLIKTRGQQVTLRCSSQSGHNTVSWYQQALGQGPQFIFQYYREEENGRGNFPPRFSGLQFPNYSSELNVNALELDDSALYLCASSSIAGGSADTQYFGPGTRLTVL.

V usage is TRBV6-5 and J usage is TRBJ1-5; D is ambiguous. This CDR3 region has 14 residues. CDR1 is MNHEY, CDR2 SVGAGI, per germline. The V gene lost 6 bases and the J gene lost 6 bases, with 15 bases spanning the gap. DNA for the CDR3: TGTGCCAGCAGCCCGACTCCTTCGGGTCAGCCCCAGCATTTT. It is translated as CASSPTPSGQPQHF.

The chain is built from TRBV6-5 and TRBJ1-2, with D possibly matching TRBD1 (5 bases). The CDR3 is 15 residues long. V lost 6 bases, J lost 7 bases, and 21 bases lay in between. Germline assignment: CDR1 MNHEY and CDR2 SVGAGI. CDR3 bases: TGTGCCAGCAGAACTCAATTGGCGGGGGTATTTGGCTACACCTTC. It codes for CASRTQLAGVFGYTF.

In this sample, this clone turned up a few times. The J gene is TRBJ1-1, the V gene TRBV6-1; 8 nucleotides agree with TRBD1. Germline loops: CDR1 MNHNS, CDR2 SASEGT. Trimming at V came to 7 bases and at J to 1 base, leaving 5 bases not matched to a gene. The CDR3 is 14 residues long. CDR3 nucleotides: TGTGCCAGCACCATGGGACAGGCGAACACTGAAGCTTTCTTT. Its translation: CASTMGQANTEAFF.

The sample holds one count of this clone. The chain joins TRBV4-1 to TRBJ2-5, with 9 positions matching TRBD2. Germline V CDR1 and CDR2: MGHRA, YSYEKL. This CDR3 has 17 amino acids. V shed 0 bases, J shed 6 bases, and the junction held 11 bases outside the gene matches. The CDR3 nucleotides are TGCGCCAGCAGCCAAGATCCGTCATGGCGGGGGGGGCAGACCCAGTACTTC. Translating it yields CASSQDPSWRGGQTQYF.

The chain carries TRBV10-1 and TRBJ1-2, with D perhaps TRBD1 (5 bases). Germline V lookup: CDR1 WNHNN, CDR2 SYGVQD (reference sequence). CDR3 size: 13 residues. The V and J ends lost 3 bases and 4 bases respectively, with 9 bases between them. As DNA, the CDR3 is TGCGCCAGCAGTGACGGGACTGCCTATGGCTACACCTTC. Translation: CASSDGTAYGYTF.

The chain joins TRBV7-2 to TRBJ2-1, with 9 bases identical to TRBD1. Germline V CDR1 and CDR2: SGHTA, FQGNSA. The CDR3 is 14 amino acids. After removal of 5 bases from V and 9 bases from J, the junction contained 8 bases not matched to a gene. In nucleotides, the CDR3 is TGTGCCAGCAGCCGTGGGACAGGGCCTACTGAGCAGTTCTTC. This sequence encodes CASSRGTGPTEQFF.

This clone was found once. The chain uses TRBV5-1 and TRBJ1-6; possibly TRBD1 for D (5 bases). The CDR3 is 17 amino acids. The V end lost 6 bases, the J end lost 0 bases, and 16 bases lay between the germline ends. Germline lookup yields CDR1 SGHRS and CDR2 YFSETQ. CDR3: CASIGAVNSSYNSPLHF. DNA of the CDR3: TGCGCCAGCATAGGGGCGGTTAATAGCTCCTATAATTCACCCCTCCACTTT.

The rearrangement uses TRBV2 and TRBJ1-6; TRBD1 agrees at 8 bases. CDR1 and CDR2 from the germline V gene are SNHLY and FYNNEI. Trimming removed 1 base from V and 8 bases from J; junction bases left unmatched: 4. The CDR3 length is 15 residues. The DNA for the CDR3 is TGTGCCAGCAGTGAAGTGACAGGGGCTTATTCACCCCTCCACTTT. Protein product: CASSEVTGAYSPLHF.

This chain uses TRBV5-3 with TRBJ2-5, with a weak D call TRBD1 (5 bases). The closer fit of TRBJ2-7 to the DNA end suggests the J call may be wrong. TRBV5-3 is treated as an ORF (open reading frame) with a function not yet certain. CDR3 size: 16 residues. CDR3 nucleotide sequence: TGTGCCAGAAGCGTACGAAAAGGGGCAGGATGTTACGAGCAGTACTTC. Its translation: CARSVRKGAGCYEQYF.

The chain joins TRBV5-4 to TRBJ2-7; 8 nucleotides match TRBD1. Per the germline V gene, CDR1 is SGHNT and CDR2 is YYREEE (reference sequence). The CDR3 runs to 14 residues. V was pared by 2 bases and J by 3 bases, with 4 bases of the junction left unmatched. This CDR3 reads CASSFPGQDYEQYF. The CDR3 nucleotides are TGTGCCAGCAGCTTTCCGGGACAGGACTACGAGCAGTACTTC.

The chain is built from TRBV2 and TRBJ1-2; 9 bases are shared with TRBD1. This CDR3 comprises 14 residues. Germline V gene data show CDR1 as SNHLY and CDR2 as FYNNEI. Trimming at V came to 5 bases and at J to 4 bases, leaving 5 bases not matched to a gene. The DNA of the CDR3 is TGTGCCAGCAGTCCACAGGGGGCAAGCTATGGCTACACCTTC. Translated: CASSPQGASYGYTF. Supplemented by reference TRBV2 and TRBJ1-2, the full variable domain reads EPEVTQTPSHQVTQMGQEVILRCVPISNHLYFYWYRQILGQKVEFLVSFYNNEISEKSEIFDDQFSVERPDGSNFTLKIRSTKLEDSAMYFCASSPQGASYGYTFGSGTRLTVV.

This clone was detected ten times or more. CDR3 loop: CASSNIYNEQFF. The CDR3, as DNA: TGTGCCAGCAGTAATATCTACAATGAGCAGTTCTTC. The rearrangement joins TRBV7-9 to TRBJ2-1; D is ambiguous. Germline V gene data show CDR1 as SEHNR and CDR2 as FQNEAQ (reference sequence). V lost 6 bases to trimming and J lost 3 bases, with 6 bases between them. This CDR3 region has 12 residues.

The genes are TRBV4-1 and TRBJ1-4, with unresolved D. CDR3 length equals 14 residues. Trimming took off 8 bases at V and 0 bases at J, with 10 bases between the two ends. Per the germline V gene, CDR1 is MGHRA and CDR2 is YSYEKL. In nucleotides, the CDR3 is TGCGCCAGCTCCGCTGGCCCAACTAATGAAAAACTGTTTTTT. Protein product: CASSAGPTNEKLFF.

This chain connects TRBV6-1 to TRBJ2-3, with D perhaps matching TRBD1 (5 bases). Germline values: CDR1 MNHNS, CDR2 SASEGT. The CDR3 spans 15 residues. Trimming took 6 bases from V and 0 from J, leaving 13 bases between them. This CDR3 is CASRAATASTDTQYF. In DNA form, the CDR3 reads TGTGCCAGCAGGGCTGCGACAGCTAGCACAGATACGCAGTATTTT.

In this sample, this clone turned up a few times. V is TRBV5-1 and J is TRBJ2-2, with 10 positions matching TRBD1. The CDR3 is 16 amino acids. Germline CDR1 and CDR2: SGHRS and YFSETQ. Germline trimming cut 4 bases from V and 6 bases from J; bases unmatched to any gene: 9. CDR3 protein: CASSPGQGLSAGELFF. The CDR3 coding sequence is TGCGCCAGCAGCCCGGGACAGGGGCTGTCGGCCGGGGAGCTGTTTTTT.

This clone showed up just a few times. The chain joins TRBV5-1 to TRBJ2-1; D is possibly TRBD2 (6 bases). CDR1 SGHRS and CDR2 YFSETQ come from the germline V gene. The V gene lost 3 bases and the J gene lost 9 bases, with 13 bases spanning the gap. CDR3 size: 13 residues. The CDR3 nucleotides read TGCGCCAGCAGCTCATCGGGAGCCTTTGAGCAGTTCTTC. Translated: CASSSSGAFEQFF.

The V gene is TRBV7-9, the J gene TRBJ1-1, with 9 bases matching TRBD1. CDR1 and CDR2 (germline): SEHNR, FQNEAQ (reference sequence). Trimming took 5 bases from V and 3 from J; bases not matched to a gene: 4. The CDR3 has 14 residues. Written as DNA, the CDR3 is TGTGCCAGCAGCCAACAGGGGGCCTACACTGAAGCTTTCTTT. It specifies CASSQQGAYTEAFF.

The chain joins TRBV28 to TRBJ1-5; D not resolved. The CDR3 sequence is 15 residues long. The V end was cut by 4 bases, the J end by 0 bases, with 10 bases between. Germline CDR1 MDHEN, CDR2 SYDVKM. For the CDR3, the DNA is TGTGCCAGCAGTTCTCCGGAGTATAGCAATCAGCCCCAGCATTTT. Its protein is CASSSPEYSNQPQHF.